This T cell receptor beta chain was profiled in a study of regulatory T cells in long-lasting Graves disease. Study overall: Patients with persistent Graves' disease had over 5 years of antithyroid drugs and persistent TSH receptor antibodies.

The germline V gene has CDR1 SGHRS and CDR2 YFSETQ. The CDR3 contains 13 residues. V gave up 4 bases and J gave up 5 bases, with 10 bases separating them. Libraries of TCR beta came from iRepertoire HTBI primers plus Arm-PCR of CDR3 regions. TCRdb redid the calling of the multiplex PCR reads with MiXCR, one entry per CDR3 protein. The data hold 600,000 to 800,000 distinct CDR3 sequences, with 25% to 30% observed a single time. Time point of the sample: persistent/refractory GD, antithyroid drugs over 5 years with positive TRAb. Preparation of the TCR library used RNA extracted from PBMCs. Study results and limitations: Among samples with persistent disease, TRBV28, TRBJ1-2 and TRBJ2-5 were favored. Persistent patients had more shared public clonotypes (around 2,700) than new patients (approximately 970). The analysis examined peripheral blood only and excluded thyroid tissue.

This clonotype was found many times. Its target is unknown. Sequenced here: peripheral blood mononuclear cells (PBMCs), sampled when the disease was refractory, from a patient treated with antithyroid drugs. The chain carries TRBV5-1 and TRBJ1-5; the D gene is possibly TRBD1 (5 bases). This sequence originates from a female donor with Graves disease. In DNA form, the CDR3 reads TGCGCCAGCAGCATTACAGGCGATCAGCCCCAGCATTTT. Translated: CASSITGDQPQHF.